One and the same sample provided the 4 T cell receptor beta chains below, sequenced in a study of blood T cell repertoires in COVID-19. Assay used: immunoSEQ multiplex PCR; TCRdb lists only in-frame clones, some missing. The sample contains 140,000 to 150,000 clones, around 80% of which appear only once. Specimen: peripheral blood. Receptors were obtained from a man aged 70-80 years who had recovered from COVID-19.

The rearrangement uses TRBV5-6 and TRBJ2-7; D unclear. Germline V gene lookup returns CDR1 SGHDT and CDR2 YYEEEE. CDR3 size: 12 residues. V lost 0 bases and J lost 4, with 5 bases in between. The CDR3 spells CASSLGHYEQYF. The CDR3 bases are TGTGCCAGCAGCTTGGGGCATTACGAGCAGTACTTC.

This clone was found a few times. The V call is TRBV5-5, the J call TRBJ1-5; possibly TRBD1 for D (6 bases). Germline V gene sequence: CDR1 SGHKS, CDR2 YYEKEE (reference sequence). V lost 0 bases to trimming and J lost 4 bases, with 11 bases between them. The CDR3 length is 15 residues. DNA for the CDR3: TGTGCCAGCAGCTTGGACCCCAGGGGAAATCAGCCCCAGCATTTT. Its protein product is CASSLDPRGNQPQHF.

V is TRBV6-1 and J is TRBJ2-3; D gene uncertain. Per the germline V gene, CDR1 is MNHNS and CDR2 is SASEGT. V was pared by 0 bases and J by 6 bases, with 13 bases between. The CDR3 consists of 15 residues. The CDR3 sequence: CASSEALTYGDTQYF. CDR3 coding DNA: TGTGCCAGCAGTGAAGCGCTCACTTACGGGGATACGCAGTATTTT.

The V call is TRBV21-1, the J call TRBJ1-5; the table's D gene call, TRBD1, was not cross checked with the DNA. TRBV21-1 is reported as a pseudogene. The CDR3 covers 16 residues. CDR3 in DNA: TGTGCCAGCAGCAAATGCTTGTCAGGGGCAGGTCAGCCCCAGCATTTT. This translates into CASSKCLSGAGQPQHF.